This T cell receptor beta chain was recovered during a study of blood T cell repertoires in COVID-19. Whole-study context: Sites across the United States, Italy and Spain contributed samples from acute and convalescent COVID-19. In each case, the material was cDNA or gDNA derived from T cells, B-cell-depleted T cells, or PBMCs.

In the original analysis: The assay estimated nucleated cells by amplifying reference gene primers. Repertoires were generated with immunoSEQ multiplex PCR, while TCRdb's copy carries only in-frame clones and drops some. The V and J calls and clone size come from that table; D and trimming were worked out from the DNA. The sample gives more than 250,000 clones, around 82% of which show up once; about 1.2% is in the top ten. CDR3 length: 15 residues. CDR1 LNHDA and CDR2 SQIVND come from the germline V gene (reference sequence). With 7 bases removed from V and 7 bases from J, the gap between germline ends came to 19 bases.

This sequence originates from a woman aged 50 to 65 with acute or convalescent COVID-19. The chain employs TRBV19 and TRBJ2-2; tentative D call: TRBD2 (5 bases). Sequences were obtained from peripheral blood. This chain's CDR3 is CASNREGRGVGELFF. In nucleotides, the CDR3 is TGTGCCAGTAATAGAGAAGGCCGGGGAGTCGGGGAGCTGTTTTTT.